This T cell receptor beta chain was documented in a study of a mutant IDH1 vaccine in newly diagnosed glioma. Turning to the study itself: Most had both radiotherapy and temozolomide beforehand; others had only one.

Using immunoSEQ multiplex PCR, the repertoire was profiled, and TCRdb retains in-frame clones only, with some absent. Of about 60,000 clones listed, about 81% are singletons. Described time point: week 5, during vaccination. A 20-mer mutant IDH1 peptide at 300 ug was injected subcutaneously with topical imiquimod. With regard to this clone: As yet, its antigen is unknown.

The CDR3 covers 14 residues. V dropped 1 base and J dropped 5 bases, with 11 bases sitting between them. Germline-derived CDR1 and CDR2 are SGHDN and FVKESK. The origin of this receptor is a woman aged 45 to 65 with glioma. The V and J genes are TRBV14 and TRBJ2-5; D not certain. The starting material was PBMCs, obtained from a glioma patient whose treatment included an IDH1 peptide vaccine. CDR3 coding DNA: TGTGCCAGCAGCCAAGGGGCGAGGTCGGAGACCCAGTACTTC. It is translated as CASSQGARSETQYF.